This TCR beta chain was profiled in a study of T cell responses to AZD1222 COVID-19 vaccine. Sequenced by immunoSEQ multiplex PCR; TCRdb stores in-frame clones only, minus some. The repertoire holds nearly 200,000 clones, with 80% to 95% as singletons. Details on this clone: Its antigen remains unknown.

Pooled samples include second doses given at about 4 or 12 weeks. Whole-study results and caveats: Donors were largely white British and mainly female; clonal diversity was possibly underestimated.

Deletions cut 0 bases from V and 7 bases from J, with 16 bases between. Germline V gene sequence: CDR1 SGDLS, CDR2 YYNGEE. The CDR3 extends over 15 amino acids. V is TRBV9 and J is TRBJ1-2, with D tentatively TRBD1 (5 bases). This specimen was peripheral blood, taken 28 days after the second AZD1222 dose. The sequence was obtained from an adult who received the AZD1222 COVID-19 vaccine. The CDR3 DNA reads TGTGCCAGCAGCGTAGGAAACCGGGACGAATTTGGCTACACCTTC. Translated: CASSVGNRDEFGYTF.